The entry below describes one TCR beta chain. Its matching antigen is unknown. The V and J ends lost 3 bases and 8 bases, in that order; junction bases with no gene match: 8. Germline CDR1 reads SGHDT; CDR2 reads YYEEEE. This CDR3 contains 15 residues. The data belong to a study of shared clonotypes between healthy human individuals. Study-level findings and limits: The study's rarefaction showed incomplete sorted-subset sequencing despite large depth. The study drew on few donors, limiting represented genetic and exposure-history diversity.

This table comes from immunoSEQ multiplex PCR, and its TCRdb copy is limited to in-frame clones, with some not included. The data contain almost 750,000 clones, over 60% of them singletons. The clonotype comes from a woman between 25 and 40 years old in good health. Sequences were obtained from memory CD4+ T cells sorted from blood. Subset denoted: CD45RA-negative fraction. The V call is TRBV5-6, the J call TRBJ2-2; 9 nucleotides align to TRBD1. CDR3 amino acids: CASSYGTGTVGELFF. The CDR3 coding sequence is TGTGCCAGCAGCTACGGGACAGGGACTGTGGGGGAGCTGTTTTTT.